This TCR beta chain was captured by sequencing in a study of blood T cell repertoires in COVID-19. In the study overall: Donors in the United States, Italy and Spain gave samples during acute or convalescent COVID-19.

The CDR3 consists of 19 residues. V gave up 5 bases and J gave up 7 bases; unmatched junction bases: 18. Germline lookup yields CDR1 LNHDA and CDR2 SQIVND (reference sequence). Original processing methods: Amplification of reference gene primers was used by the study to estimate nucleated cell counts. Using immunoSEQ multiplex PCR, the repertoire was profiled, and TCRdb retains in-frame clones only, with some absent. V, J and clone size are taken as reported in that table, and D and trimming were inferred from the DNA itself. The data show 270,000 or so clones, approximately 80% seen once. The sequence derives from a human donor in a cohort sampled during active COVID-19. The V gene is TRBV19, the J gene TRBJ1-6; 9 nucleotides align to TRBD1. Sequences were obtained from peripheral blood. In DNA, the CDR3 is TGTGCCAGTAGTGTCGCCGGGACAGGGATCTTGGCTCCGAATTCACCCCTCCACTTT. Translating gives CASSVAGTGILAPNSPLHF. The variable domain in full, with the rest retrieved from reference TRBV19 and TRBJ1-6, is DGGITQSPKYLFRKEGQNVTLSCEQNLNHDAMYWYRQDPGQGLRLIYYSQIVNDFQKGDIAEGYSVSREKKESFPLTVTSAQKNPTAFYLCASSVAGTGILAPNSPLHFGNGTRLTVT.